This T cell receptor (beta chain) was sequenced in a study of regulatory T cells in long-lasting Graves disease. Findings of the study overall: Under persistent disease, TRBV28, TRBJ1-2 and TRBJ2-5 were used preferentially.

Time point described: newly diagnosed GD, antithyroid drugs for less than 3 months. Making the TCR library involved RNA that had been extracted from PBMCs. This CDR3 spans 16 amino acids. Per the germline V gene, CDR1 is MDHEN and CDR2 is SYDVKM. Trimming took 5 bases from V and 3 from J, leaving 20 bases between them. This clonotype occurred many times. As yet, its antigen is unknown. HTBI primers from iRepertoire and Arm-PCR of CDR3 regions yielded the TCR beta libraries. Per the original data handling: Identified segments across samples numbered under 80 TRBV and 14 to 15 TRBJ. TCRdb processed the multiplex PCR reads anew with MiXCR; each CDR3 protein has one entry. These V and J calls originate from TCRdb's pipeline instead of the authors' own analysis. In the table there are roughly 420,000 distinct CDR3 sequences, 14% of which are singletons. This sample also appeared in a second study, on T cells in Graves' hyperthyroidism and ophthalmopathy. That investigation notes: A first-round RT-PCR of the TCR CDR3 used the HTBI primer set.

The source of this sequence is a woman in her 50s with Graves disease. Sequences were derived from peripheral blood mononuclear cells (PBMCs), sampled at new diagnosis, from a patient treated with antithyroid drugs. The V and J genes are TRBV28 and TRBJ2-7; possibly TRBD1 for D (6 bases). The CDR3, as DNA: TGTGCCAGCAGTCTAAAACTCCCGGGCAGGGGCTACGAGCAGTACTTC. Its protein product is CASSLKLPGRGYEQYF.